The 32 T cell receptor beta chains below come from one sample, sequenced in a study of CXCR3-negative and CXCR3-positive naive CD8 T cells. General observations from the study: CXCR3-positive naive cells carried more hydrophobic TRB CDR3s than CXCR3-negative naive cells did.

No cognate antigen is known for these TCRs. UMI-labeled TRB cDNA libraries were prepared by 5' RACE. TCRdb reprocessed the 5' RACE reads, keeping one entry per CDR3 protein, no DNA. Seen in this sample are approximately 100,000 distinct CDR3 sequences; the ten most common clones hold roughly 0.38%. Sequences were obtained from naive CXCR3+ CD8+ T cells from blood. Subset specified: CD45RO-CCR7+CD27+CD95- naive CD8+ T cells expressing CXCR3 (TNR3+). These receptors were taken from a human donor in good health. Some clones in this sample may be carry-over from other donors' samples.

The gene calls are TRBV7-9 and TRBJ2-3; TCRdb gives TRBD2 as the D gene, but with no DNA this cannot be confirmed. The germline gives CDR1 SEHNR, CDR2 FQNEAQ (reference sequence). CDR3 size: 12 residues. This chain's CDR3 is CASSPSSDTQYF.

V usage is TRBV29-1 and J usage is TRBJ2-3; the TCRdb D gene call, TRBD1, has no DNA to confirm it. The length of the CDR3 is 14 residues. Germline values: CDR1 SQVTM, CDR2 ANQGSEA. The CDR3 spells CSVPGRVGTDTQYF.

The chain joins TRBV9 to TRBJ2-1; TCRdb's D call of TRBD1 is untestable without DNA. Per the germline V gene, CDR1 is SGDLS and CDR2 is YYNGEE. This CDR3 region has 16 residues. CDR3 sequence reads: CASRGSAKPGTNEQFF.

CDR3 protein: CSVPGELTDTQYF. This chain links TRBV29-1 with TRBJ2-3; the D call from TCRdb, TRBD2, cannot be confirmed without DNA. The CDR3 length is 13 residues. The germline CDR1 and CDR2 sequences are SQVTM and ANQGSEA.

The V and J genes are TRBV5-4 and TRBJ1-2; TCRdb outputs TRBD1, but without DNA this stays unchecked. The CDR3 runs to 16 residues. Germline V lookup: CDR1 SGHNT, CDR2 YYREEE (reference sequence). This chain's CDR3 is CASSLRDRGLGYGYTF. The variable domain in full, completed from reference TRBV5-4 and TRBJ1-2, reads ETGVTQSPTHLIKTRGQQVTLRCSSQSGHNTVSWYQQALGQGPQFIFQYYREEENGRGNFPPRFSGLQFPNYSSELNVNALELDDSALYLCASSLRDRGLGYGYTFGSGTRLTVV.

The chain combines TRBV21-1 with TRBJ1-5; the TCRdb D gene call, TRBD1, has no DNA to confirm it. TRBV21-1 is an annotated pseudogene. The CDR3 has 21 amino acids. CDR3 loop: CAPCIAGNLLLGLFLCQPQHF.

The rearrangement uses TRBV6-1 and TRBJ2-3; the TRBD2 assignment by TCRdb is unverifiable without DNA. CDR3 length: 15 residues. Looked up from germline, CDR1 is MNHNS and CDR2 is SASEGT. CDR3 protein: CASSSLAGGADTQYF.

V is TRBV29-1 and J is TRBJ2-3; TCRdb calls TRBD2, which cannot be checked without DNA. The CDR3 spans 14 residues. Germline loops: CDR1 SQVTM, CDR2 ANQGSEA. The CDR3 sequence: CRPVAGGLTDTQYF.

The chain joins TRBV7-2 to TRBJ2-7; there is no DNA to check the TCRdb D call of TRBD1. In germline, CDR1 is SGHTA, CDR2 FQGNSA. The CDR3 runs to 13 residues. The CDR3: CASSTPFTHEQYF.

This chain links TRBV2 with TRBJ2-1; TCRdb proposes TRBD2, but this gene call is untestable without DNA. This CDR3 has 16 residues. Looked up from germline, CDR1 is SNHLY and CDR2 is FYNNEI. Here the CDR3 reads CASSPGLAGGYNEQFF.

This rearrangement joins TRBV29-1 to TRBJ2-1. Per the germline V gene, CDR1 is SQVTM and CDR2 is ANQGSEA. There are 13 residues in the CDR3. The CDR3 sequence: CSVEDDLLNEQFF.

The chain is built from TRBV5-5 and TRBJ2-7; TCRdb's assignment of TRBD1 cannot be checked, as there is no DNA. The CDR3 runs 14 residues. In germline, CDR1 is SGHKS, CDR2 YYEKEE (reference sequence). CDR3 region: CASSPWTGGYEQYF.

Here the CDR3 reads CSARGVRTGELFF. The genes are TRBV20-1 and TRBJ2-2. CDR1 and CDR2 from the germline V gene are DFQATT and SNEGSKA (reference sequence). This CDR3 has 13 residues.

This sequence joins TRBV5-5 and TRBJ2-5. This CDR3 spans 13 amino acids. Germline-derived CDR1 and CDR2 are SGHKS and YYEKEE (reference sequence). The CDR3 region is CASSAENQETQYF.

CDR3: CASSQVRDNVDNEQFF. The J gene is TRBJ2-1, the V gene TRBV3-2; TCRdb returns TRBD1, unconfirmable since there is no DNA. TRBV3-2 is assigned pseudogene status. This CDR3 spans 16 amino acids.

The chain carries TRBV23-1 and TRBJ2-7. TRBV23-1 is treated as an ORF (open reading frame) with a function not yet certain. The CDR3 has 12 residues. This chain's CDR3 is CASTWSGNEQYF.

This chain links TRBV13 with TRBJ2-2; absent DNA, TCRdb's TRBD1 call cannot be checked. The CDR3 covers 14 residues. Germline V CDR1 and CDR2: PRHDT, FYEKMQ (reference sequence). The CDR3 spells CASSFDSYTGELFF.

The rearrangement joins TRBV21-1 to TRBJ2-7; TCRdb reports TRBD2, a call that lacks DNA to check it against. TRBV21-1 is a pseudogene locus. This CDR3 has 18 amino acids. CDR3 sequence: CASSSRGLFGFEAYEQYF.

CDR3: CASKDRGAYEQYF. J is TRBJ2-7 and V is TRBV27; TCRdb's D gene call, TRBD1, goes unchecked for lack of DNA. The CDR3 length is 13 residues. CDR1 and CDR2 from the germline V gene are MNHEY and SMNVEV (reference sequence).

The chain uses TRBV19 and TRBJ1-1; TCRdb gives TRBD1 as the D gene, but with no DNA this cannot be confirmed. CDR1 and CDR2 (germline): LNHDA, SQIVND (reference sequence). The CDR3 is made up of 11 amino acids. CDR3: CASWGGPEAFF. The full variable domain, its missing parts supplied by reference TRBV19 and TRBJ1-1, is DGGITQSPKYLFRKEGQNVTLSCEQNLNHDAMYWYRQDPGQGLRLIYYSQIVNDFQKGDIAEGYSVSREKKESFPLTVTSAQKNPTAFYLCASWGGPEAFFGQGTRLTVV.

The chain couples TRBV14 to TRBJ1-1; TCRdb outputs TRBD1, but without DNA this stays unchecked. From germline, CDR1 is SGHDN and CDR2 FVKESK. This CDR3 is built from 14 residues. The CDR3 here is CASSQRTAYTEAFF.

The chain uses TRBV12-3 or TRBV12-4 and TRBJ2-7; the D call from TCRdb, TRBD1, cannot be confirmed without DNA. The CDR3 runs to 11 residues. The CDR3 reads CASSLGVEQYF.

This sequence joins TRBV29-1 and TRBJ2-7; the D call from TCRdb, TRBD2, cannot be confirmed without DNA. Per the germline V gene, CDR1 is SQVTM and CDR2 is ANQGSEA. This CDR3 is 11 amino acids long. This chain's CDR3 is CSGGGLNEQYF.

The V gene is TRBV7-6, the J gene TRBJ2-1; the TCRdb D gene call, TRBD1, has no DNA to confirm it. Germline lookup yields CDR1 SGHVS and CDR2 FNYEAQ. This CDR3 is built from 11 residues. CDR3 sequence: CASSLGQEQFF.

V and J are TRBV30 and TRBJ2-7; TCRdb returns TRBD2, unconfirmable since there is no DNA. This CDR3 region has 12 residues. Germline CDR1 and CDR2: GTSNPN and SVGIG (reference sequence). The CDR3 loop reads CAWSVDWEEQYF.

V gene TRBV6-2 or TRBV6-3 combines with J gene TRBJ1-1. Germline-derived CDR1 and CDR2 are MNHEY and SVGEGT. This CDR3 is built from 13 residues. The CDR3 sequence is CASSYAQVEGAFF.

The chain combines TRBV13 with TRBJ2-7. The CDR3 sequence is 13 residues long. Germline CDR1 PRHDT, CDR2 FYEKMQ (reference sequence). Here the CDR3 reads CASSFGLANEQYF.

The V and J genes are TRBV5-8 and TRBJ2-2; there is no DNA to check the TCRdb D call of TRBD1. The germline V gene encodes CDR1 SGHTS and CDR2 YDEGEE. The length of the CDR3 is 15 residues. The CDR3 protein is CASSLGTGSPGELFF.

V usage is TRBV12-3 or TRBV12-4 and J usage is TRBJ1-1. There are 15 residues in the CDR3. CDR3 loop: CASSLGRQWNTEAFF.

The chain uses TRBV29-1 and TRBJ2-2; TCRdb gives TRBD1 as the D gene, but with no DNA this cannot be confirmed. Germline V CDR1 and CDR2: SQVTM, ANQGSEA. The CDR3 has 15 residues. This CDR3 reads CSVEVVWTGVRELFF.

The CDR3: CSVGGAGELFF. The chain is built from TRBV29-1 and TRBJ2-2; with no DNA, the TCRdb D assignment of TRBD2 cannot be verified. Germline-derived CDR1 and CDR2 are SQVTM and ANQGSEA. This CDR3 contains 11 residues.

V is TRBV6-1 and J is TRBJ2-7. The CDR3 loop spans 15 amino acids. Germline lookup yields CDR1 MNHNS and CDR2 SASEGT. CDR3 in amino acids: CASSEQEYGSHEQYF.